Detailed here is one T cell receptor beta chain. This specimen comes from a study of CD8 T cells in Susac syndrome. Reverse transcription of roughly 0.45 to 1 ug RNA used random hexamers. TCRdb re-called the immunoSEQ multiplex PCR reads with MiXCR, one entry per CDR3 protein. The sample has over 120,000 distinct CDR3 sequences; just under 95% are singletons. The CDR3 sequence is 16 residues long. Trimming stripped 2 bases from V and 8 bases from J, with 21 bases between. CDR1 is GTSNPN and CDR2 is SVGIG in the germline V gene (reference sequence). V gene TRBV30 combines with J gene TRBJ1-4, with D perhaps TRBD1 (5 bases). This receptor was obtained from a human donor with Susac syndrome. The sample taken for sequencing was CD4+ T cells from PBMCs. The CDR3 nucleotides are TGTGCCTGGAGTTTCAACGCCCCCAGGGTAGGGGAAAAACTGTTTTTT. Its translation: CAWSFNAPRVGEKLFF.